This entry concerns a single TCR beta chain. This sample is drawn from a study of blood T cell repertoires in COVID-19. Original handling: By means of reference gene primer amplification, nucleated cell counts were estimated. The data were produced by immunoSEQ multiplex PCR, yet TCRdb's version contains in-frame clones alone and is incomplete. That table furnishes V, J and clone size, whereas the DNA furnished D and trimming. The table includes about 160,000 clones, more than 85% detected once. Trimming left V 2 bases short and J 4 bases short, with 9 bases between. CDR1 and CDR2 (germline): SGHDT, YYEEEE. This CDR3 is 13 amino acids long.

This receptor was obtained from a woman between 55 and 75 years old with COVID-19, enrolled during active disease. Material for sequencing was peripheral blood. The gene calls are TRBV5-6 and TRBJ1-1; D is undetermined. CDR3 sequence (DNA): TGTGCCAGCAGCTTCTCAGCGATCACTGAAGCTTTCTTT. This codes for CASSFSAITEAFF.